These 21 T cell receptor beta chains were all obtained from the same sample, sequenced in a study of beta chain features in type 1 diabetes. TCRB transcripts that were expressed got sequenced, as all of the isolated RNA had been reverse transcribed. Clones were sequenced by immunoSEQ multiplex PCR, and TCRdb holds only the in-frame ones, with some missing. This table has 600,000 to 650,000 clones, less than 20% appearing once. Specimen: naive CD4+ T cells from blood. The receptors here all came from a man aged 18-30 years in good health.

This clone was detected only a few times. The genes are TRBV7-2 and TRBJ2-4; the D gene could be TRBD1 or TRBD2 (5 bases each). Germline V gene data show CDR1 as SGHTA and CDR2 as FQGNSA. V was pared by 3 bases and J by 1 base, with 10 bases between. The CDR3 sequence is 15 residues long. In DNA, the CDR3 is TGTGCCAGCAGCTTGGGACCAGGGGCCAAAAACATTCAGTACTTC. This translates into CASSLGPGAKNIQYF.

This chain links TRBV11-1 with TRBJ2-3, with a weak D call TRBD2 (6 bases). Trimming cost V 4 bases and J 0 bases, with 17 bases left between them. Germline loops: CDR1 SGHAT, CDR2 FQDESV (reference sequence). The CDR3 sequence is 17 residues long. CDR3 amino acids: CASSSRQRRASTDTQYF. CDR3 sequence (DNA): TGTGCCAGCAGCTCCCGACAGAGGAGGGCGAGCACAGATACGCAGTATTTT.

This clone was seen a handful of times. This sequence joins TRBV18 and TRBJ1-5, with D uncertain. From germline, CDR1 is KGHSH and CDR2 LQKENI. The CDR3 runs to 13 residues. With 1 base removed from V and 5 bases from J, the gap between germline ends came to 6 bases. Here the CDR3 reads CASSPHADQPQHF. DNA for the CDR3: TGTGCCAGCTCACCACACGCGGATCAGCCCCAGCATTTT.

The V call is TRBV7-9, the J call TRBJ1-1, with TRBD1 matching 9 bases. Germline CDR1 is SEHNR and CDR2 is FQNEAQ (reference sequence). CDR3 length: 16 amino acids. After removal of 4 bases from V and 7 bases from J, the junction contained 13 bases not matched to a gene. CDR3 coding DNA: TGTGCCAGCAGCTACTCCGGGACAGGGTCGGTATTTGAAGCTTTCTTT. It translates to CASSYSGTGSVFEAFF.

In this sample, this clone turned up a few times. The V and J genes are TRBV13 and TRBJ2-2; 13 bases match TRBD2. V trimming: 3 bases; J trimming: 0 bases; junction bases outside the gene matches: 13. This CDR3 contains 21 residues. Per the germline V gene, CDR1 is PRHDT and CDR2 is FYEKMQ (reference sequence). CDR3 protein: CASSFIPKRTSGRPNTGELFF. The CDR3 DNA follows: TGTGCCAGCAGCTTTATCCCAAAAAGGACTAGCGGGAGACCGAACACCGGGGAGCTGTTTTTT.

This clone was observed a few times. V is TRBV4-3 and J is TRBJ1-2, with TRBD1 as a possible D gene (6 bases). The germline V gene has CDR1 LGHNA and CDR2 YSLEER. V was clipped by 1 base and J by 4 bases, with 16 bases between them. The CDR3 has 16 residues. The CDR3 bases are TGCGCCAGCAGCCAAGTCCGGCAGGGGCCTTTCTATGGCTACACCTTC. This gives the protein CASSQVRQGPFYGYTF.

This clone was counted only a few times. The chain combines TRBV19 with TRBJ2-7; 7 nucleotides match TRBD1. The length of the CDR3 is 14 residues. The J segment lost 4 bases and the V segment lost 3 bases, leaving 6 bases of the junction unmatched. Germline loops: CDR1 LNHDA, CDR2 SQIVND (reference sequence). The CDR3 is CASSILGQFYEQYF. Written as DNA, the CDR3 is TGTGCCAGTAGTATTTTGGGACAGTTTTACGAGCAGTACTTC.

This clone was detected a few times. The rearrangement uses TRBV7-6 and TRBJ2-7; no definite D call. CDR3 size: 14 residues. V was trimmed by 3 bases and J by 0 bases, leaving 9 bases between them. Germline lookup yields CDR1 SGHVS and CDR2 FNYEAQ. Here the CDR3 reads CASSFSRSSYEQYF. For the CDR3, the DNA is TGTGCCAGCAGCTTTTCCAGGAGCTCCTACGAGCAGTACTTC.

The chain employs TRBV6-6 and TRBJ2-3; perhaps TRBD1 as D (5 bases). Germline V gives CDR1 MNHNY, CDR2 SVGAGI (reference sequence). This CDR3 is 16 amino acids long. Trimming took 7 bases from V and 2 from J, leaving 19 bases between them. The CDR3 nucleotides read TGTGCCAGCACCGATGGGGCACACAAAGACACAGATACGCAGTATTTT. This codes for CASTDGAHKDTDTQYF.

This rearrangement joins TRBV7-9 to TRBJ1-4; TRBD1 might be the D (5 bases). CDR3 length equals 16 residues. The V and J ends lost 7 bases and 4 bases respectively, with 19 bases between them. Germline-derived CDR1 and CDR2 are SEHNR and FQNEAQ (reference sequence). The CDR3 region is CASKGPFSRGNEKLFF. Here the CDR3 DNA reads TGTGCCAGCAAAGGTCCCTTCTCAAGGGGTAATGAAAAACTGTTTTTT.

CDR3 sequence (DNA): TGCGCCAGCAGCCAGGTGACTCCGGGGGGCAATGAGCAGTTCTTC. Protein sequence: CASSQVTPGGNEQFF. This chain links TRBV4-1 with TRBJ2-1; 7 positions match TRBD2. Germline trimming cut 3 bases from V and 6 bases from J; bases unmatched to any gene: 8. The CDR3 extends over 15 amino acids. Germline lookup yields CDR1 MGHRA and CDR2 YSYEKL.

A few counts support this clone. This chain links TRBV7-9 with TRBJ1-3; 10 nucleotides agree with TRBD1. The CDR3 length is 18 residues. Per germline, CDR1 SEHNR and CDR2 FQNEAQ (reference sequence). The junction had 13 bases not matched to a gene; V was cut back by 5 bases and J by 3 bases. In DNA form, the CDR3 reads TGTGCCAGCAGCCCGGCGGGACAGGGGCGAGGAGGTGGAAACACCATATATTTT. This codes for CASSPAGQGRGGGNTIYF.

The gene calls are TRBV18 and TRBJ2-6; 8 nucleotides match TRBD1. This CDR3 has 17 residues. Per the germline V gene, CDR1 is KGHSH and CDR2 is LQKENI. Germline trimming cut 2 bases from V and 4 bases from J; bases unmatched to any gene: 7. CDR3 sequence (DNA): TGTGCCAGCTCACCAAGTCGACAGGGGACCGGGGCCAACGTCCTGACTTTC. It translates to CASSPSRQGTGANVLTF.

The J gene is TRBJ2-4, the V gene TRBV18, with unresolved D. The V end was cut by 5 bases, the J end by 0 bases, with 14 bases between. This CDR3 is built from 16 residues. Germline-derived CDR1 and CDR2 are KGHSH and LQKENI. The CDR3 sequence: CASSTYSNQAKNIQYF. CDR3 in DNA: TGTGCCAGCTCAACCTACTCGAACCAAGCCAAAAACATTCAGTACTTC.

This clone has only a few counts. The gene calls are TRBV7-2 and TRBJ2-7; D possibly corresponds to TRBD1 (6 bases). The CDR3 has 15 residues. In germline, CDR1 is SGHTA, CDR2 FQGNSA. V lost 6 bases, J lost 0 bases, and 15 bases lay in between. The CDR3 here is CASRHGTGSSYEQYF. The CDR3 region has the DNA TGTGCCAGCAGACACGGAACAGGGAGCTCCTACGAGCAGTACTTC.

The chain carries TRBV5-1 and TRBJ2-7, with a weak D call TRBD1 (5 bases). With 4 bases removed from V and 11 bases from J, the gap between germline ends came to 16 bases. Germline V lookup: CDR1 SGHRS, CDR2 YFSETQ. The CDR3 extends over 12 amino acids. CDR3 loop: CASSPIPGQEYF. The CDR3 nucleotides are TGCGCCAGCAGCCCAATCCCCGGACAAGAGTACTTC.

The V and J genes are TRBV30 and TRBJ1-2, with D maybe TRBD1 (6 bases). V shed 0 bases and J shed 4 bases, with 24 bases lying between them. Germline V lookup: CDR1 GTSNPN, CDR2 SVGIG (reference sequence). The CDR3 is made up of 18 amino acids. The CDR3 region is CAWSVRLVWGPGSYGYTF. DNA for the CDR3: TGTGCCTGGAGTGTGCGGCTAGTCTGGGGGCCCGGCAGCTATGGCTACACCTTC. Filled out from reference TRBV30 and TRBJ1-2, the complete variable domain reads SQTIHQWPATLVQPVGSPLSLECTVEGTSNPNLYWYRQAAGRGLQLLFYSVGIGQISSEVPQNLSASRPQDRQFILSSKKLLLSDSGFYLCAWSVRLVWGPGSYGYTFGSGTRLTVV.

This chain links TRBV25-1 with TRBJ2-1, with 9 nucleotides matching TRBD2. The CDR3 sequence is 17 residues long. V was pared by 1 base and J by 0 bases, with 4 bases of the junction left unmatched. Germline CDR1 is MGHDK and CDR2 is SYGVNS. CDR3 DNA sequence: TGTGCCAGCAGTGAATGGAATAGCGGGAGCTCCTACAATGAGCAGTTCTTC. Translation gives CASSEWNSGSSYNEQFF.

The CDR3 is CASSLAGVLSGYTF. The CDR3 nucleotides are TGTGCCAGCAGCTTAGCGGGGGTGTTAAGTGGCTACACCTTC. The chain links TRBV7-2 to TRBJ1-2; a possible D gene is TRBD1 (5 bases). The V and J ends lost 0 bases and 7 bases respectively, with 12 bases between them. Germline V gene sequence: CDR1 SGHTA, CDR2 FQGNSA. The CDR3 is 14 residues long.

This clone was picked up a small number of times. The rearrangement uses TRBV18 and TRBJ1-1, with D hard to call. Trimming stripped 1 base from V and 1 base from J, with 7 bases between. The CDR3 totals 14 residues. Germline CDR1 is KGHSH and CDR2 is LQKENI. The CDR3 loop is CASSPLTRNTEAFF. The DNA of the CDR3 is TGTGCCAGCTCACCACTAACTCGGAACACTGAAGCTTTCTTT.

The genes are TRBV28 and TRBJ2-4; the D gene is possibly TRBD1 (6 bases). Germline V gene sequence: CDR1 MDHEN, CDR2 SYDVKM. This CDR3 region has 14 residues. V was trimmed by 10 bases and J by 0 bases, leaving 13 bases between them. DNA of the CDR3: TGTGCCATCGAGGACAGCTTAGCCAAAAACATTCAGTACTTC. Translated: CAIEDSLAKNIQYF.